This T cell receptor beta chain derives from a study of tumor and adjacent non-tumor tissue in lung cancer. As for the study in general: Patients comprised about a dozen adenocarcinoma, a couple of squamous cell carcinoma and 1 small cell lung cancer. Study-level findings and limits: Patients with more diverse tumor TCRs had worse survival.

This clonotype was observed once. What it binds is not known. The junction does not match germline at one end; this may be a read error. RNA was extracted from bulk tissue without any cell sorting. This CDR3 comprises 16 residues. Germline CDR1 reads MNHNS; CDR2 reads SASEGT. The library came from three nested PCR rounds adapted from ARM-PCR protocols. Each CDR3 protein gets one entry after TCRdb re-called the multiplex PCR reads with MiXCR. The sample records some 78,000 distinct CDR3 sequences, around 85% being singletons. This TCR was sampled from a woman aged 50 to 60 with non-small cell lung cancer. J is TRBJ1-5 and V is TRBV6-1, with a possible D match to TRBD1 (5 bases). Source material: lung tumor tissue. The CDR3 here is CTSNAPVVGVNQPQHF. The CDR3 DNA is TGTACCAGCAATGCCCCAGTGGTAGGGGTCAATCAGCCCCAGCATTTT.